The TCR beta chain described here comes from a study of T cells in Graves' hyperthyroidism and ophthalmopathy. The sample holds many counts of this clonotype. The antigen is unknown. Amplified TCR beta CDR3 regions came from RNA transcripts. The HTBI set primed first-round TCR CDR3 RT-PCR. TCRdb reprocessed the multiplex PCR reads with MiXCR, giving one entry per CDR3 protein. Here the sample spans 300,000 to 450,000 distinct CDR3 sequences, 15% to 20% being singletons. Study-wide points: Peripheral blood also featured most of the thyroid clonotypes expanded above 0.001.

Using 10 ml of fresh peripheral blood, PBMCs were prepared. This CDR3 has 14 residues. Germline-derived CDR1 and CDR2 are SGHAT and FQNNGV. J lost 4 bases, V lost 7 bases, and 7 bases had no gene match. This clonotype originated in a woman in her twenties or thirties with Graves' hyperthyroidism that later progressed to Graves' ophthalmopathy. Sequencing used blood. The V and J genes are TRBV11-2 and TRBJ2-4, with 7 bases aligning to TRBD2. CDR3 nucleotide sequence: TGTGCCAGCAACAGCGGGACCAGAAAAAACATTCAGTACTTC. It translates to CASNSGTRKNIQYF.